These T cell receptor beta chains were read from a single sample in a study of blood T cell repertoires in COVID-19. Generated by immunoSEQ multiplex PCR, the TCRdb table keeps only in-frame clones and is missing some. Of approximately 250,000 clones in the sample, more than 75% were seen once. The specimen sequenced was PBMCs or T cells enriched from blood (not recorded which). These receptors were taken from a woman in her sixties in a cohort exposed to, infected with or recovered from COVID-19 (not recorded which). CDR3s include the opening cysteine and the closing phenylalanine or tryptophan. The D gene is left open where the match is weak. Expanded clones get a size class; other rows say once, few or many, or leave the size out.

d_gene	v_gene	abundance	j_gene	CDR3aa	CDR3nt
TRBD1	TRBV20-1	-	TRBJ1-2	CSASPGQGNYGYTF	TGCAGTGCTAGTCCGGGACAGGGGAACTATGGCTACACCTTC
TRBD2	TRBV6-5	-	TRBJ2-1	CAVPLAGESYNEQFF	TGTGCCGTACCACTAGCGGGAGAGTCCTACAATGAGCAGTTCTTC
-	TRBV7-9	-	TRBJ1-4	CASSLGFQGKNEKLFF	TGTGCCAGCAGCTTAGGGTTCCAGGGTAAAAATGAAAAACTGTTTTTT
TRBD2	TRBV7-9	-	TRBJ2-1	CASSRSGLADSNEQFF	TGTGCCAGCAGCCGATCGGGACTAGCGGATTCCAATGAGCAGTTCTTC
-	TRBV6-5	once	TRBJ2-3	CASSPAETQYF	TGTGCCAGCAGCCCCGCAGAAACGCAGTATTTT
TRBD1	TRBV5-1	-	TRBJ2-3	CASSRETGGSTDTQYF	TGCGCCAGCAGCCGGGAGACAGGGGGTAGCACAGATACGCAGTATTTT
TRBD2	TRBV9	-	TRBJ2-1	CASSTRGGLAGGHNEQFF	TGTGCCAGCAGCACCCGAGGCGGTTTAGCGGGAGGCCACAATGAGCAGTTCTTC
-	TRBV25-1	-	TRBJ1-1	CASSRPGTSVDGTEAFF	TGTGCCAGCAGTCGACCCGGGACAAGCGTTGATGGGACTGAAGCTTTCTTT
-	TRBV5-1	-	TRBJ1-2	CASSSTSLLQGDYGYTF	TGCGCCAGCAGCTCCACTTCCTTACTACAGGGAGACTATGGCTACACCTTC
-	TRBV2	-	TRBJ1-2	CASSELRGEYGYTF	TGTGCCAGCAGTGAACTCAGGGGCGAGTATGGCTACACCTTC
-	TRBV28	-	TRBJ2-1	CASSSTRVSYNEQFF	TGTGCCAGCAGTAGTACTCGGGTTTCCTACAATGAGCAGTTCTTC
TRBD1	TRBV2	once	TRBJ1-5	CASKETGNQPQHF	TGTGCCAGCAAGGAGACAGGGAATCAGCCCCAGCATTTT
-	TRBV27	-	TRBJ1-1	CASSPGLQMNTEAFF	TGTGCCAGCAGTCCAGGCTTACAGATGAACACTGAAGCTTTCTTT
-	TRBV6-5	-	TRBJ1-1	CASSLLGEAFF	TGTGCCAGCAGCCTACTCGGTGAAGCTTTCTTT
TRBD1	TRBV28	-	TRBJ2-7	CASSLGQGLSEQYF	TGTGCCAGCAGTTTGGGACAGGGGCTAAGCGAGCAGTACTTC
TRBD1	TRBV9	once	TRBJ1-1	CASSGQGGNTEAFF	TGTGCCAGCAGCGGGCAGGGGGGTAACACTGAAGCTTTCTTT
TRBD2	TRBV30	-	TRBJ2-3	CAWTLAGDTHTQYF	TGTGCCTGGACCTTAGCGGGAGACACTCATACGCAGTATTTT
TRBD1	TRBV11-2	few	TRBJ1-2	CASSLEQGALGYTF	TGTGCCAGCAGCTTAGAACAGGGGGCGCTGGGCTACACCTTC
-	TRBV7-9	few	TRBJ1-2	CASSPRQAQNYGYTF	TGTGCCAGCAGCCCCCGACAGGCTCAGAACTATGGCTACACCTTC
-	TRBV11-3	few	TRBJ2-7	CASSLSAGTYEQYF	TGTGCCAGCAGCTTAAGTGCGGGCACCTACGAGCAGTACTTC
TRBD1	TRBV27	-	TRBJ1-6	CASSPQGARNSPLHF	TGTGCCAGCAGTCCACAGGGGGCGCGCAATTCACCCCTCCACTTT
TRBD1	TRBV29-1	once	TRBJ1-2	CSYRTGSNYGYTF	TGCAGCTACCGGACAGGCTCTAACTATGGCTACACCTTC
TRBD1	TRBV7-9	-	TRBJ2-7	CASSHDRGRGEQYF	TGTGCCAGCAGCCACGACAGGGGGCGCGGCGAGCAGTACTTC
-	TRBV28	-	TRBJ1-4	CASSPRREKLFF	TGTGCCAGCAGCCCGCGGAGGGAGAAACTGTTTTTT
-	TRBV11-2	few	TRBJ1-2	CASSSLRRGSHGYTF	TGTGCCAGCAGCTCGCTGAGACGGGGGTCCCATGGCTACACCTTC
-	TRBV28	-	TRBJ1-4	CASSLGGSTNEKLFF	TGTGCCAGCAGTTTAGGGGGGTCAACTAATGAAAAACTGTTTTTT
-	TRBV11-2	-	TRBJ2-4	CASSLKGHGTSAKNIQYF	TGTGCCAGCAGCTTAAAAGGACACGGTACTTCGGCCAAAAACATTCAGTACTTC
TRBD2	TRBV5-4	-	TRBJ2-1	CASSSSTSGTSGKRDEQFF	TGTGCCAGCAGCTCCTCTACTTCCGGGACTAGCGGGAAAAGGGATGAGCAGTTCTTC
TRBD1	TRBV28	few	TRBJ1-2	CASSGDRRNYGYTF	TGTGCCAGCAGTGGGGACAGGAGAAACTATGGCTACACCTTC
TRBD2	TRBV7-3	-	TRBJ2-1	CASSAGLAGNEQFF	TGTGCCAGCAGCGCGGGACTAGCGGGGAATGAGCAGTTCTTC
-	TRBV28	-	TRBJ2-3	CASSPTGKGTDTQYF	TGTGCCAGCAGTCCCACAGGGAAGGGCACAGATACGCAGTATTTT
TRBD1	TRBV18	once	TRBJ2-3	CASSPQDRLSTDTQYF	TGTGCCAGCTCACCCCAGGACAGGCTTTCCACAGATACGCAGTATTTT
-	TRBV3-1/TRBV3-2	-	TRBJ2-3	CASSPPYGLTTDTQYF	TGTGCCAGCAGCCCCCCATACGGACTAACCACAGATACGCAGTATTTT
TRBD1	TRBV11-2	-	TRBJ1-6	CASSEMTGANSPLHF	TGTGCCAGCAGCGAGATGACAGGGGCAAATTCACCCCTCCACTTT
-	TRBV6-1	-	TRBJ2-1	CASSEVASRSYNEQFF	TGTGCCAGCAGTGAAGTCGCTAGTCGGTCCTACAATGAGCAGTTCTTC
TRBD1	TRBV24-1	once	TRBJ2-7	CATSDPRGQGTYEQYF	TGTGCCACCAGTGACCCTAGGGGACAGGGAACCTACGAGCAGTACTTC
-	TRBV6-1	-	TRBJ1-1	CASSESGSKAFF	TGTGCCAGCAGTGAATCCGGGAGTAAGGCTTTCTTT
-	TRBV7-7	-	TRBJ2-2	CASSPQGYGTGELFF	TGTGCTAGCAGCCCACAGGGATATGGCACCGGGGAGCTGTTTTTT
TRBD1	TRBV7-2	-	TRBJ2-7	CASSPWTGNYEQYF	TGTGCCAGCAGCCCTTGGACAGGGAATTACGAGCAGTACTTC
-	TRBV27	once	TRBJ1-2	CASSFSGNGYTF	TGTGCCAGCAGTTTTTCGGGAAATGGCTACACCTTC
TRBD2	TRBV5-1	-	TRBJ2-7	CASRPGTSGSYEQYF	TGCGCCAGCAGACCCGGGACTAGCGGGAGCTACGAGCAGTACTTC
-	TRBV7-8	-	TRBJ2-7	CASSLDRAYEQYF	TGTGCCAGCAGCTTAGACAGGGCCTACGAGCAGTACTTC
TRBD1	TRBV6-5	-	TRBJ1-5	CASRQGVSNQPQHF	TGTGCCAGCAGACAGGGGGTCTCGAATCAGCCCCAGCATTTT
TRBD1	TRBV9	-	TRBJ1-4	CASSVDPGTGGSNEKLFF	TGTGCCAGCAGCGTAGACCCCGGGACAGGGGGTTCGAATGAAAAACTGTTTTTT
-	TRBV18	once	TRBJ1-6	CASSPAGIRYSPLHF	TGTGCCAGCTCACCGGCGGGGATTAGGTATTCACCCCTCCACTTT
TRBD1	TRBV7-2	-	TRBJ1-1	CASRLDRGLTEAFF	TGTGCCAGCAGATTGGACAGGGGGCTCACTGAAGCTTTCTTT
TRBD1	TRBV18	-	TRBJ2-1	CASSPKVGQGPYNEQFF	TGTGCCAGCTCCCCCAAGGTTGGACAGGGTCCCTACAATGAGCAGTTCTTC